These 7 T cell receptor beta chains originate from one sample sequenced in a study of blood T cell repertoires in COVID-19. Measured with immunoSEQ multiplex PCR; TCRdb has only the in-frame clones, and not every one. The sample holds about 330,000 clones, approximately 92% seen once. The material sequenced was PBMCs or T cells enriched from blood (not recorded which). These receptor sequences come from a woman aged 30 to 39 who had recovered from COVID-19.

The V gene is TRBV4-1, the J gene TRBJ1-1; 11 nucleotides match TRBD1. Germline CDR1 is MGHRA and CDR2 is YSYEKL. J was trimmed by 2 bases and V by 3 bases; bases with no gene match: 5. CDR3 size: 16 residues. This CDR3 is CASSQGQGVINTEAFF. CDR3 bases: TGCGCCAGCAGCCAGGGACAGGGGGTTATAAACACTGAAGCTTTCTTT.

The chain is built from TRBV7-2 and TRBJ2-5; perhaps TRBD1 as D (7 bases). The ends were cut back, 5 bases at V and 5 bases at J, with 21 bases in the middle. CDR3 length: 16 amino acids. Germline V lookup: CDR1 SGHTA, CDR2 FQGNSA. The CDR3 nucleotides are TGTGCCAGCAGCCTTCGGACAGGTGCGGAGGGGGAGACCCAGTACTTC. It codes for CASSLRTGAEGETQYF.

The chain combines TRBV3-1 (or the pseudogene TRBV3-2) with TRBJ2-1; a possible D gene is TRBD1 (5 bases). CDR3 length: 18 residues. Trimming took off 4 bases at V and 5 bases at J, with 24 bases between the two ends. Germline lookup yields CDR1 LGHDT and CDR2 YNNKEL (reference sequence). The CDR3 sequence is CASSPLPPGPKIHNEQFF. The DNA for the CDR3 is TGTGCCAGCAGCCCGCTTCCCCCAGGGCCAAAGATTCACAATGAGCAGTTCTTC.

The chain combines TRBV2 with TRBJ2-3; 10 bases agree with TRBD2. The length of the CDR3 is 15 residues. Trimming took 6 bases from V and 2 from J; bases not matched to a gene: 5. Germline V CDR1 and CDR2: SNHLY, FYNNEI. CDR3: CASRERGGNTDTQYF. CDR3 nucleotide sequence: TGTGCCAGCAGAGAGCGGGGGGGCAACACAGATACGCAGTATTTT.

This clone is a singleton in its sample. This chain connects TRBV7-9 to TRBJ2-5; 8 bases agree with TRBD2. This CDR3 contains 16 residues. J gave up 1 base and V 5 bases, and 9 bases lay outside the gene matches. The V gene's germline CDR1 is SEHNR and CDR2 FQNEAQ (reference sequence). CDR3 loop: CASSPSRGGRQETQYF. The CDR3 DNA sequence: TGTGCCAGCAGCCCCTCACGGGGGGGGCGCCAAGAGACCCAGTACTTC. The variable domain in full, completed from reference TRBV7-9 and TRBJ2-5, reads DTGVSQNPRHKITKRGQNVTFRCDPISEHNRLYWYRQTLGQGPEFLTYFQNEAQLEKSRLLSDRFSAERPKGSFSTLEIQRTEQGDSAMYLCASSPSRGGRQETQYFGPGTRLLVL.

V gene TRBV15 combines with J gene TRBJ2-5, with D unclear. CDR3 size: 13 residues. Trimming removed 1 base from V and 0 bases from J, with 3 bases in between. CDR1 is LNHNV and CDR2 is YYDKDF in the germline V gene (reference sequence). The CDR3 sequence: CATSRAYQETQYF. The CDR3 DNA reads TGTGCCACCAGCAGAGCGTACCAAGAGACCCAGTACTTC.

This chain uses TRBV12-5 with TRBJ2-7, with a tentative D call TRBD1 (5 bases). The V gene's germline CDR1 is LGHNT and CDR2 FRNRAP. Trimming stripped 5 bases from V and 5 bases from J, with 7 bases between. The CDR3 length is 11 residues. As DNA, the CDR3 is TGTGCTAGTGGTCTAGGGGACGAGCAGTACTTC. Translation gives CASGLGDEQYF.